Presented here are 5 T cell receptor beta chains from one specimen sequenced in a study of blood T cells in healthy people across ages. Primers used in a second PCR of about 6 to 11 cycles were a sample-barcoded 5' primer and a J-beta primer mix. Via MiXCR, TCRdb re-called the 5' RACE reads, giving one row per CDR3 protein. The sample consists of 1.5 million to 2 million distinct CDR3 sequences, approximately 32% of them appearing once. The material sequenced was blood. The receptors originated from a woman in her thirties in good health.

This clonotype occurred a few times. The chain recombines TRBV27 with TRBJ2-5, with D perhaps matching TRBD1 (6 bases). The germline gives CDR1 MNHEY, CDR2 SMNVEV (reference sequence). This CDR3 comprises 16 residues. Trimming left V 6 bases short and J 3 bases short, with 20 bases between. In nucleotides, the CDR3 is TGTGCCAGCAGACCGCGGACAGCCTCCAGAAAAGAGACCCAGTACTTC. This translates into CASRPRTASRKETQYF.

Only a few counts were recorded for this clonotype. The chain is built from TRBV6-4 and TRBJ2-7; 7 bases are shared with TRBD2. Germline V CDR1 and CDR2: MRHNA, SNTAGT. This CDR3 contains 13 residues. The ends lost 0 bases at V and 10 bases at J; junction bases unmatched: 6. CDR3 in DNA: TGTGCCAGCAGTGACTCTGCGGGAGCTCCTCAGTACTTC. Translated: CASSDSAGAPQYF.

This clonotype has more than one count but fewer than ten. Here the CDR3 reads CATSDLNLSSGRGEQFF. CDR3 in DNA: TGTGCCACCAGTGATTTAAATTTGTCTAGCGGGAGAGGTGAGCAGTTCTTC. This chain joins TRBV24-1 and TRBJ2-1; 10 positions agree with TRBD2. V shed 1 base and J 9 bases; nucleotides not matched to a gene: 11. CDR3 size: 17 residues. The germline V gene has CDR1 KGHDR and CDR2 SFDVKD.

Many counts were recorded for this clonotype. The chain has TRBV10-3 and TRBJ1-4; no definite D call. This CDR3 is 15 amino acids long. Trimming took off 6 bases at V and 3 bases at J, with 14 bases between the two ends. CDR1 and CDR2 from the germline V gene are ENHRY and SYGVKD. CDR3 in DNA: TGTGCCATCAGCCCCACTCAGGCGGCTAATGAAAAACTGTTTTTT. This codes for CAISPTQAANEKLFF.

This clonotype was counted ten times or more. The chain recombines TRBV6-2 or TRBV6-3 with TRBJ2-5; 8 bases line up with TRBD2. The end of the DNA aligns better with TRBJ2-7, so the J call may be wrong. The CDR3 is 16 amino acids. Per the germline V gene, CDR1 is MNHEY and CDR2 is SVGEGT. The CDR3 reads CASSYSTGTSAYEQYF. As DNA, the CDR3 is TGTGCCAGCAGTTACTCGACCGGGACTAGTGCATACGAGCAGTACTTC.